Listed here are 25 T cell receptor beta chains from one sample, sequenced in a study of breast tumors, draining lymph nodes, adjacent tissues. Samples came from axillary lymph nodes draining the breast cancer. TCRdb independently ran MiXCR on the multiplex PCR reads; one entry per CDR3 protein. Of about 130,000 distinct CDR3 sequences in the sample, 21% were seen once. The specimen sequenced was axillary lymph node tissue. Source of these receptors: a female donor with breast cancer. Some clones in this sample may be carry-over from other donors' samples.

In its sample, this clonotype was seen many times. The chain uses TRBV5-5 and TRBJ2-1; D unresolved. The V gene's germline CDR1 is SGHKS and CDR2 YYEKEE (reference sequence). Trimming cost V 1 base and J 2 bases, with 22 bases left between them. CDR3 size: 19 residues. The CDR3 reads CASSLRGGSLPGAYNEQFF. The CDR3 DNA reads TGTGCCAGCAGCTTGAGAGGTGGCTCTCTACCGGGCGCCTACAATGAGCAGTTCTTC. The complete variable domain, with remaining parts taken from reference TRBV5-5 and TRBJ2-1, reads DAGVTQSPTHLIKTRGQQVTLRCSPISGHKSVSWYQQVLGQGPQFIFQYYEKEERGRGNFPDRFSARQFPNYSSELNVNALLLGDSALYLCASSLRGGSLPGAYNEQFFGPGTRLTVL.

A note on this clonotype: A much bigger clone sits one base away, suggesting this may be a read error. The V and J genes are TRBV18 and TRBJ2-2; D gene unclear. Germline CDR1 reads KGHSH; CDR2 reads LQKENI. The V gene lost 8 bases and the J gene lost 4 bases, with 17 bases spanning the gap. This CDR3 is 15 amino acids long. The CDR3, as DNA: TGTGCCAGCCCAGACCTGATAGTGGGCACCGGGGAGCTGTTTTTT. This codes for CASPDLIVGTGELFF.

This clonotype was counted many times. The chain combines TRBV9 with TRBJ2-3, with TRBD1 identical over 9 bases. The CDR3 has 18 residues. Germline values: CDR1 SGDLS, CDR2 YYNGEE. The ends lost 3 bases at V and 3 bases at J; junction bases unmatched: 14. Here the CDR3 DNA reads TGTGCCAGCAGCGGGGGACAGGGTCCCCTATTACGTACAGATACGCAGTATTTT. It translates to CASSGGQGPLLRTDTQYF.

This chain connects TRBV28 to TRBJ1-2; D is unresolved. This CDR3 comprises 11 residues. Germline lookup yields CDR1 MDHEN and CDR2 SYDVKM. Trimming took 4 bases from V and 8 from J, leaving 8 bases between them. CDR3 bases: TGTGCCAGCAGTTACGTCGAAGGCTACACCTTC. This codes for CASSYVEGYTF.

The CDR3 sequence is CASSPRAGGMAGANVLTF. As DNA, the CDR3 is TGTGCCAGCAGCCCTCGGGCCGGCGGGATGGCTGGGGCCAACGTCCTGACTTTC. The chain is built from TRBV11-2 and TRBJ2-6, with D perhaps matching TRBD2 (6 bases). CDR1 is SGHAT and CDR2 is FQNNGV in the germline V gene. The CDR3 totals 18 residues. V was pared by 5 bases and J by 2 bases, with 19 bases between.

This clonotype was counted ten times or more. This rearrangement joins TRBV5-1 to TRBJ2-7, with D possibly matching TRBD1 (5 bases). The CDR3 extends over 14 amino acids. Deletions cut 4 bases from V and 4 bases from J, with 15 bases between. Per germline, CDR1 SGHRS and CDR2 YFSETQ. The CDR3 loop reads CASSPLGPVYEQYF. The CDR3 DNA sequence: TGCGCCAGCAGCCCCTTGGGGCCTGTATACGAGCAGTACTTC.

This clonotype showed up many times. V gene TRBV5-1 combines with J gene TRBJ2-2; D gene uncertain. V lost 4 bases, J lost 9 bases, and 7 bases lay in between. This CDR3 spans 11 amino acids. Germline V gene data show CDR1 as SGHRS and CDR2 as YFSETQ. CDR3 residues: CASSPGWELFF. In DNA, the CDR3 is TGCGCCAGCAGCCCCGGCTGGGAGCTGTTTTTT.

This clonotype has a count of ten or more. The chain combines TRBV5-1 with TRBJ2-7, with a weak D call TRBD2 (7 bases). CDR1 SGHRS and CDR2 YFSETQ come from the germline V gene. V dropped 4 bases and J dropped 4 bases, with 21 bases sitting between them. This CDR3 is built from 16 residues. The CDR3 DNA reads as TGCGCCAGCAGCGCGCTGGGGGGGCGCCTCGCTTACGAGCAGTACTTC. Amino acid sequence: CASSALGGRLAYEQYF.

This clonotype occurred a few times. The chain carries TRBV11-2 and TRBJ2-1; D is perhaps TRBD2 (6 bases). This CDR3 has 19 residues. Trimming shortened V by 2 bases and J by 7 bases, and 27 bases separated the two germline ends. In germline, CDR1 is SGHAT, CDR2 FQNNGV. CDR3 sequence reads: CASSLSSPLFRERWNEQFF. The CDR3 DNA is TGTGCCAGCAGCTTAAGTTCCCCCTTATTCCGGGAGCGATGGAATGAGCAGTTCTTC.

This clonotype was counted at least ten times. The CDR3: CASSSPAGGSYEQYF. The CDR3 nucleotides read TGTGCCAGCAGTTCCCCAGCGGGAGGATCCTACGAGCAGTACTTC. The V and J genes are TRBV28 and TRBJ2-7, with 9 bases matching TRBD2. V shed 4 bases, J shed 1 base, and the junction held 5 bases outside the gene matches. CDR3 size: 15 residues. Germline V gene lookup returns CDR1 MDHEN and CDR2 SYDVKM.

This clonotype was picked up many times. This chain uses TRBV27 with TRBJ2-3; D is undetermined. V shed 8 bases and J shed 0 bases, with 3 bases lying between them. CDR3 length: 11 amino acids. CDR1 is MNHEY, CDR2 SMNVEV, per germline (reference sequence). The CDR3 region is CASGSTDTQYF. Here the CDR3 DNA reads TGTGCCAGCGGTAGCACAGATACGCAGTATTTT.

The V call is TRBV6-2 or TRBV6-3, the J call TRBJ2-5; TRBD2 matches at 11 bases. Germline values: CDR1 MNHEY, CDR2 SVGEGT. The ends lost 6 bases at V and 5 bases at J; junction bases unmatched: 5. CDR3 length equals 14 residues. The CDR3 nucleotides are TGTGCCAGCAGGAGTAGCGGGAGGGGGGAGACCCAGTACTTC. Protein: CASRSSGRGETQYF.

At least ten counts were recorded for this clonotype. The chain carries TRBV7-3 and TRBJ2-2, with no clear D. CDR3 length equals 15 residues. Germline values: CDR1 SGHTA, CDR2 FQGTGA. Deletions cut 7 bases from V and 0 bases from J, with 12 bases between. CDR3: CASKMLQTNTGELFF. DNA of the CDR3: TGTGCCAGCAAAATGTTACAGACGAACACCGGGGAGCTGTTTTTT.

In this sample, this clonotype turned up many times. The rearrangement uses TRBV11-1 and TRBJ2-1, with D tentatively TRBD2 (6 bases). Germline assignment: CDR1 SGHAT and CDR2 FQDESV (reference sequence). Trimming stripped 1 base from V and 2 bases from J, with 15 bases between. The CDR3 is made up of 17 amino acids. Here the CDR3 DNA reads TGTGCCAGCAGCTTAGTAGCCGGGAGTGGAGCCTACAATGAGCAGTTCTTC. It codes for CASSLVAGSGAYNEQFF.

This clonotype was recorded a few times. The rearrangement uses TRBV15 and TRBJ2-4; TRBD1 matches at 7 bases. Germline V CDR1 and CDR2: LNHNV, YYDKDF (reference sequence). The CDR3 extends over 13 amino acids. J lost 8 bases, V lost 8 bases, and 9 bases had no gene match. CDR3: CATRATGVDIQYF. In DNA, the CDR3 is TGTGCCACCCGGGCCACAGGGGTCGACATTCAGTACTTC. Together with reference TRBV15 and TRBJ2-4, the CDR3 gives the full variable domain: DAMVIQNPRYQVTQFGKPVTLSCSQTLNHNVMYWYQQKSSQAPKLLFHYYDKDFNNEADTPDNFQSRRPNTSFCFLDIRSPGLGDTAMYLCATRATGVDIQYFGAGTRLSVL.

This clonotype turned up a few times. In nucleotides, the CDR3 is TGTGCCAGCAGTTCACCTCCGGGACTAGCGGGAGCCTTCCCGGTTGGTGAGCAGTTCTTC. It translates to CASSSPPGLAGAFPVGEQFF. The J gene is TRBJ2-1, the V gene TRBV6-6, with TRBD2 matching over 14 bases. The ends lost 4 bases at V and 9 bases at J; junction bases unmatched: 20. The CDR3 contains 20 residues. Per germline, CDR1 MNHNY and CDR2 SVGAGI (reference sequence).

This clonotype was counted at least ten times. The chain links TRBV20-1 to TRBJ2-7; 8 nucleotides align to TRBD2. With V trimmed by 6 bases and J by 6 bases, 4 bases remained unmatched. The CDR3 is made up of 11 amino acids. Germline lookup yields CDR1 DFQATT and CDR2 SNEGSKA (reference sequence). The CDR3 spells CSARTSSEQYF. CDR3 DNA: TGCAGTGCCCGGACTAGCAGCGAGCAGTACTTC.

There are many counts of this clonotype. This chain joins TRBV5-1 and TRBJ2-7; D gene unclear. Germline CDR1 and CDR2: SGHRS and YFSETQ. Trimming took off 4 bases at V and 4 bases at J, with 12 bases between the two ends. The CDR3 covers 13 residues. CDR3 sequence: CASSPEDGYEQYF. The CDR3 region has the DNA TGCGCCAGCAGCCCCGAGGACGGTTACGAGCAGTACTTC.

The table lists this clonotype with many counts. The chain recombines TRBV15 with TRBJ1-2; D call uncertain. Between the trimmed V and J ends, which lost 1 base and 0 bases, there was a span of 9 bases. The length of the CDR3 is 15 residues. CDR1 LNHNV and CDR2 YYDKDF come from the germline V gene (reference sequence). CDR3: CATSRALEANYGYTF. The CDR3 nucleotides are TGTGCCACCAGCAGAGCGTTGGAGGCTAACTATGGCTACACCTTC.

As regards this clonotype: It may be a read error: a sequence one base away is much more abundant. The CDR3 ends on some other residue instead of the conserved phenylalanine or tryptophan, so this is likely a read error. This chain joins TRBV19 and TRBJ1-2, with TRBD1 matching over 7 bases. Germline trimming cut 6 bases from V and 6 bases from J; bases unmatched to any gene: 7. This CDR3 is built from 13 residues. Germline assignment: CDR1 LNHDA and CDR2 SQIVND (reference sequence). CDR3 nucleotides: TGTGCCAGTAGGTATGACAGGGTAGATGGCTACACCCTC. It is translated as CASRYDRVDGYTL.

This clonotype has at least ten counts. V gene TRBV12-3 or TRBV12-4 combines with J gene TRBJ1-4; D ambiguous. This CDR3 spans 14 amino acids. Trimming shortened V by 8 bases and J by 8 bases, and 18 bases separated the two germline ends. The CDR3 region is CASAHTVRGEKLFF. Written as DNA, the CDR3 is TGTGCCAGCGCCCACACGGTTCGGGGAGAAAAACTGTTTTTT.

Many counts were recorded for this clonotype. This chain links TRBV28 with TRBJ2-7; D possibly corresponds to TRBD2 (5 bases). Germline CDR1 MDHEN, CDR2 SYDVKM. The ends were cut back, 3 bases at V and 2 bases at J, with 11 bases in the middle. There are 14 residues in the CDR3. This chain's CDR3 is CASSLSSGTYEQYF. CDR3 coding DNA: TGTGCCAGCAGTTTGTCGAGCGGAACCTACGAGCAGTACTTC.

This clonotype has a handful of counts. The rearrangement joins TRBV7-3 to TRBJ2-6; weak D call: TRBD1 (5 bases). CDR1 is SGHTA, CDR2 FQGTGA, per germline. The V and J ends lost 5 bases and 0 bases respectively, with 11 bases between them. The CDR3 length is 16 residues. CDR3 amino acids: CASSQGPRSGANVLTF. The DNA of the CDR3 is TGTGCCAGCAGCCAGGGCCCCCGCTCTGGGGCCAACGTCCTGACTTTC.

This clonotype was observed a few times. V usage is TRBV28 and J usage is TRBJ2-1; 9 bases fit TRBD1. The junction had 5 bases not matched to a gene; V was cut back by 4 bases and J by 1 base. Germline lookup yields CDR1 MDHEN and CDR2 SYDVKM. The CDR3 length is 16 residues. The CDR3 coding sequence is TGTGCCAGCAGTTCATCCGGGACAGGGTCCTACAATGAGCAGTTCTTC. This translates into CASSSSGTGSYNEQFF. Looking up the rest from reference TRBV28 and TRBJ2-1 gives the full variable domain: DVKVTQSSRYLVKRTGEKVFLECVQDMDHENMFWYRQDPGLGLRLIYFSYDVKMKEKGDIPEGYSVSREKKERFSLILESASTNQTSMYLCASSSSGTGSYNEQFFGPGTRLTVL.

This clonotype was detected once. This could be a read error, since a much larger clone is one nucleotide away. This chain connects TRBV10-3 to TRBJ1-5; D is perhaps TRBD1 (6 bases). CDR3 length equals 15 residues. Trimming cost V 2 bases and J 7 bases, with 15 bases left between them. Germline V lookup: CDR1 ENHRY, CDR2 SYGVKD. CDR3 residues: CAISEEAGVGQPQHF. The CDR3 coding sequence is TGTGCCATCAGTGAGGAGGCAGGGGTTGGCCAGCCCCAGCATTTT.